These 2 T cell receptor beta chains originate from one sample sequenced in a study of blood T cells in healthy people across ages. The second PCR ran roughly 6 to 11 cycles with a sample-barcoded 5' primer and J-beta primers. Each CDR3 protein is one row after TCRdb ran MiXCR on the 5' RACE reads. The sample lists more than 700,000 distinct CDR3 sequences; around half were seen once. Sequenced input: blood. Receptors were obtained from an elderly man in good health.

This clonotype has more than one count but fewer than ten. This chain joins TRBV5-1 and TRBJ1-2, with D possibly being TRBD1 (5 bases). Trimming took 2 bases from V and 8 from J, leaving 13 bases between them. Germline lookup yields CDR1 SGHRS and CDR2 YFSETQ. This CDR3 region has 13 residues. This CDR3 is CASSFRAREGYTF. Here the CDR3 DNA reads TGCGCCAGCAGCTTCAGGGCGCGAGAAGGCTACACCTTC.

This clonotype came up a few times. This sequence joins TRBV7-9 and TRBJ2-1, with 12 bases that match TRBD2. The CDR3 is 15 amino acids. CDR1 is SEHNR and CDR2 is FQNEAQ in the germline V gene (reference sequence). V lost 5 bases to trimming and J lost 9 bases; unmatched junction nucleotides: 8. CDR3 sequence: CASSALAGGMAEQFF. Written as DNA, the CDR3 is TGTGCCAGCAGCGCGCTAGCGGGAGGGATGGCTGAGCAGTTCTTC.